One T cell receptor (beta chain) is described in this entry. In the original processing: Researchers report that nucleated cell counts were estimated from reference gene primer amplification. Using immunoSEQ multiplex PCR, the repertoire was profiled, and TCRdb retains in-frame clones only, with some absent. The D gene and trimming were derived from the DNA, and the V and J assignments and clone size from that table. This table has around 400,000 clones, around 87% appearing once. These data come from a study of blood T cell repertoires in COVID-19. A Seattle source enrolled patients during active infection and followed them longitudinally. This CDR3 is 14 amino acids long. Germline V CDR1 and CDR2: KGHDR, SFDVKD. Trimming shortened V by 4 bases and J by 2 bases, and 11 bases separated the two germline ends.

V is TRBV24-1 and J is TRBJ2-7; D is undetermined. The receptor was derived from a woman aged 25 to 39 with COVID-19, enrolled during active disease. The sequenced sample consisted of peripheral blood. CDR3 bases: TGTGCCACCAGTGACCAGCTAGACCCCTACGAGCAGTACTTC. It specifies CATSDQLDPYEQYF.